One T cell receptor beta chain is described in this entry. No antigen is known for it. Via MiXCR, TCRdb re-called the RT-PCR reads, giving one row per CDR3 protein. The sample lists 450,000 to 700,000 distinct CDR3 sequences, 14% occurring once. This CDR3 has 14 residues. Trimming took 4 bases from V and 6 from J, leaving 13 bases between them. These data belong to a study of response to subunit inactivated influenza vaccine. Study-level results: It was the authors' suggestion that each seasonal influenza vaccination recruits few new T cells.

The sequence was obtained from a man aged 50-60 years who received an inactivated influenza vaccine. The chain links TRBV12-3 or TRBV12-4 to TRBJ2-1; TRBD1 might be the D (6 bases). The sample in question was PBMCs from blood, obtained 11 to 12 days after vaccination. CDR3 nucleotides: TGTGCCAGCAGTTCCTTGGGCAGGGGCAATGAGCAGTTCTTC. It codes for CASSSLGRGNEQFF.